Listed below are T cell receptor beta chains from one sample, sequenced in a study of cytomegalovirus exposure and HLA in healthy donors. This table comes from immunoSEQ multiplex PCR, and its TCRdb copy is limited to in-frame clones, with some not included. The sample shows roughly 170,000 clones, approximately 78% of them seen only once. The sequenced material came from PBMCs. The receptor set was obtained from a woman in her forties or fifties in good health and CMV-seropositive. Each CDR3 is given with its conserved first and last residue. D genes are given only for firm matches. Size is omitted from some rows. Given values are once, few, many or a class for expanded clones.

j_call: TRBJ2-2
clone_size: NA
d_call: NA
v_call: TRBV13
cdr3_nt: TGTGCCAGCAGCCCAGGGGTTTCGGGGGGCGCCGGGGAGCTGTTTTTT
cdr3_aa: CASSPGVSGGAGELFF

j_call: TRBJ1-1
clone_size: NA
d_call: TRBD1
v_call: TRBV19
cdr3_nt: TGTGCCAGTAGGCCGGGACAGGGGAACACTGAAGCTTTCTTT
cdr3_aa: CASRPGQGNTEAFF

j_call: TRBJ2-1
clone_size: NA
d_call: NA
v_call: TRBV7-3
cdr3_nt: TGTGCCAGCAGCCCTCCGGCAGGGGGGTACAATGAGCAGTTCTTC
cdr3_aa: CASSPPAGGYNEQFF

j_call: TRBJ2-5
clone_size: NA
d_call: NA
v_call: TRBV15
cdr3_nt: TGTGCCACCAGCACCGCCCAGGGAAGTCAAGAGACCCAGTACTTC
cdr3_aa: CATSTAQGSQETQYF

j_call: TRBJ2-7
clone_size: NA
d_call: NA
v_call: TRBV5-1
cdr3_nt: TGCGCCAGCACACAGGGAAAGGGTTCCTACGAGCAGTACTTC
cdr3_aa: CASTQGKGSYEQYF

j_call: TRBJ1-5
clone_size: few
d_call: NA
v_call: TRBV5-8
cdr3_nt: TGTGCCAGCAGCTTGGGACCTCAGGCAGGTCAGCCCCAGCATTTT
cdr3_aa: CASSLGPQAGQPQHF

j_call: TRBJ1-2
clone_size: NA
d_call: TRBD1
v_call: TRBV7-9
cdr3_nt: TGTTCCAGCAGCTTAGCGCTTGGGGGGGACAGGCTATATGGCTACACCTTC
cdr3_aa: CSSSLALGGDRLYGYTF

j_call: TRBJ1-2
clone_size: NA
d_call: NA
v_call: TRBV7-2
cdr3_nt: TGTGCCAGCAGCCCTGGACAAAAATATGGCTACACCTTC
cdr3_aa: CASSPGQKYGYTF

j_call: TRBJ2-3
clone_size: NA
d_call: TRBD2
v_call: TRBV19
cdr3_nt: TGTGCCAGTAGTCAGCGGGGAACCGCAGGAGATACGCAGTATTTT
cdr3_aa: CASSQRGTAGDTQYF

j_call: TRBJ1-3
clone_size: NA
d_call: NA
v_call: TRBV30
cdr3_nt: TGTGCCTGGAGTGTACGGGGGGGAATAGCTGGAAACACCATATATTTT
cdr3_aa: CAWSVRGGIAGNTIYF

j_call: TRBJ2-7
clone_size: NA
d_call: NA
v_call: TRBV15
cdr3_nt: TGTGCCACCAGCCCCCAGAGGGCTTCCTACGAGCAGTACTTC
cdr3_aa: CATSPQRASYEQYF

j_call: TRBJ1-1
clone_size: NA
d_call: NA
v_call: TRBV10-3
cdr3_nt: TGTGCCGCCTCGCCCAGTAGCTACGAAGCTTTCTTT
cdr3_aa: CAASPSSYEAFF

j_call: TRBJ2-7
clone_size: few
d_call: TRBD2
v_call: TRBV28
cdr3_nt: TGTGCCAGCAGTTCGCCCGGACTAGCGGGGGGGGGATACGAGCAGTACTTC
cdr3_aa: CASSSPGLAGGGYEQYF

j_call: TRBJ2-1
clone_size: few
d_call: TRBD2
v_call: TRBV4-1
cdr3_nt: TGCGCCAGCAGCCAGGGCGCTAGCGGGGGGGCGAATGAGCAGTTCTTC
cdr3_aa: CASSQGASGGANEQFF

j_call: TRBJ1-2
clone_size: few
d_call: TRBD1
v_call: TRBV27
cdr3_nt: TGTGCCAGCAGTCACACAGGGGGTAACCCGCATGGCTACACCTTC
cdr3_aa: CASSHTGGNPHGYTF

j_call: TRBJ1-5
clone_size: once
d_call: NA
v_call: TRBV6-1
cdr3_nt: TGTGCCAGCAGGGAGGCAGGGAGGGGCAATCAGCCCCAGCATTTT
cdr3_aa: CASREAGRGNQPQHF

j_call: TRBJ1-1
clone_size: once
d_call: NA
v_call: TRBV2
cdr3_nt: TGTGCCAGCAGGCGGACGGAGCGGTGGGCTGAAGCTTTCTTT
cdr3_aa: CASRRTERWAEAFF

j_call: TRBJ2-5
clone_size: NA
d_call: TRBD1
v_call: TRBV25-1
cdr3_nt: TGTGCCAGCAGTGGCTTTCAGGGGGCTGGAGAGACCCAGTACTTC
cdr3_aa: CASSGFQGAGETQYF

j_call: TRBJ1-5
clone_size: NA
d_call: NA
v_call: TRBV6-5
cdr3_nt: TGTGCCAGCAGAGACCGGGTTTTTAGCAATCAGCCCCAGCATTTT
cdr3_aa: CASRDRVFSNQPQHF

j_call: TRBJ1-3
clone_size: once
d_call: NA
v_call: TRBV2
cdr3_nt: TGTGCCAGCAGTGAAATACTCTCTGGAAACACCATATATTTT
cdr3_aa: CASSEILSGNTIYF